A single sample is the source of the 23 T cell receptor beta chains below, sequenced in a study of blood T cell repertoires in COVID-19. Profiled with immunoSEQ multiplex PCR; TCRdb holds only in-frame clones, not every one. The sample has about 210,000 clones, 81% seen once. What was sequenced was PBMCs or T cells enriched from blood (not recorded which). The receptor set was obtained from a woman between 45 and 60 years old with acute COVID-19.

This clone turned up a few times. CDR3 coding DNA: TGTGCCATCAGTGAGTCTGGGGGGGGGCAACAGCCCCAGCATTTT. Protein product: CAISESGGGQQPQHF. The rearrangement links TRBV10-3 to TRBJ1-5, with a possible D match to TRBD1 (6 bases). The germline CDR1 and CDR2 sequences are ENHRY and SYGVKD. Trimming shortened V by 0 bases and J by 7 bases, and 13 bases separated the two germline ends. The CDR3 runs 15 residues.

The chain couples TRBV7-2 to TRBJ1-1; 10 bases fit TRBD1. The germline V gene encodes CDR1 SGHTA and CDR2 FQGNSA. CDR3 length: 14 amino acids. V was clipped by 6 bases and J by 4 bases; unmatched bases: 5. CDR3 protein: CASRRQGAITEAFF. The CDR3 nucleotides read TGTGCCAGCAGGCGACAGGGGGCAATCACTGAAGCTTTCTTT.

This clone was counted once. The chain recombines TRBV12-3 or TRBV12-4 with TRBJ1-6; D is ambiguous. V was clipped by 2 bases and J by 9 bases, with 8 bases between them. The CDR3 is made up of 13 amino acids. CDR3 in amino acids: CASSLLPGSPLHF. DNA for the CDR3: TGTGCCAGCAGTTTATTACCCGGTTCACCCCTCCACTTT.

This chain joins TRBV28 and TRBJ1-6, with D perhaps TRBD1 (5 bases). CDR3 length: 17 amino acids. CDR1 and CDR2 from the germline V gene are MDHEN and SYDVKM. V lost 5 bases to trimming and J lost 8 bases, with 22 bases between them. The CDR3 DNA reads as TGTGCCAGCAGTATAGGCGGGACTCTGGGGCTCCATTCACCCCTCCACTTT. Translated: CASSIGGTLGLHSPLHF.

The chain employs TRBV30 and TRBJ2-5, with D possibly being TRBD1 (6 bases). CDR3 length equals 14 residues. The germline CDR1 and CDR2 sequences are GTSNPN and SVGIG (reference sequence). Trimming removed 0 bases at V and 2 bases at J, with 10 bases between. This chain's CDR3 is CAWSVLGQQETQYF. The CDR3 DNA sequence: TGTGCCTGGAGTGTACTTGGACAGCAAGAGACCCAGTACTTC.

This clone appeared a few times. The chain combines TRBV5-8 with TRBJ1-2; 9 bases are shared with TRBD1. The germline gives CDR1 SGHTS, CDR2 YDEGEE. The CDR3 contains 14 residues. V lost 4 bases to trimming and J lost 2 bases; unmatched junction nucleotides: 3. CDR3 region: CASSQGQGNYGYTF. CDR3 bases: TGTGCCAGCAGCCAGGGACAGGGAAACTATGGCTACACCTTC.

The chain joins TRBV7-2 to TRBJ1-1; TRBD1 aligns across 8 bases. J was trimmed by 4 bases and V by 1 base; bases with no gene match: 2. This CDR3 contains 14 residues. Germline-derived CDR1 and CDR2 are SGHTA and FQGNSA. Here the CDR3 reads CASSLGTGSTEAFF. The CDR3 DNA is TGTGCCAGCAGCTTAGGGACAGGGTCCACTGAAGCTTTCTTT.

The chain employs TRBV3-1 (or the pseudogene TRBV3-2) and TRBJ1-2; a weak D match, TRBD1 (6 bases). Between the trimmed V and J ends, which lost 2 bases and 6 bases, there was a span of 13 bases. The germline CDR1 and CDR2 sequences are LGHDT and YNNKEL (reference sequence). This CDR3 is built from 14 residues. The DNA for the CDR3 is TGTGCCAGCAGCCAAATCGCGGGGGCGCATGGCTACACCTTC. This sequence encodes CASSQIAGAHGYTF.

The V gene is TRBV6-2 or TRBV6-3, the J gene TRBJ2-3; D is ambiguous. Germline CDR1 reads MNHEY; CDR2 reads SVGEGT. Trimming took 2 bases from V and 1 from J, leaving 7 bases between them. This CDR3 spans 14 amino acids. The CDR3 DNA is TGTGCCAGCAGTTACGGTAGAGGCACAGATACGCAGTATTTT. Translating gives CASSYGRGTDTQYF.

The V gene is TRBV5-6, the J gene TRBJ2-7, with D unresolved. Germline V gives CDR1 SGHDT, CDR2 YYEEEE. V was pared by 2 bases and J by 2 bases, with 11 bases between. This CDR3 has 14 amino acids. The CDR3, as DNA: TGTGCCAGCAGCTTCCTCACTCATACCTACGAGCAGTACTTC. Protein sequence: CASSFLTHTYEQYF.

The genes are TRBV5-1 and TRBJ2-2; TRBD1 aligns across 8 bases. CDR1 and CDR2 from the germline V gene are SGHRS and YFSETQ. J lost 4 bases, V lost 1 base, and 6 bases had no gene match. The CDR3 is 16 amino acids. This CDR3 reads CASSLWVTGGTGELFF. CDR3 nucleotides: TGCGCCAGCAGCTTGTGGGTTACAGGGGGCACCGGGGAGCTGTTTTTT.

This rearrangement joins TRBV10-3 to TRBJ2-1; a possible D gene is TRBD1 (6 bases). Trimming removed 2 bases from V and 5 bases from J, with 19 bases in between. Looked up from germline, CDR1 is ENHRY and CDR2 is SYGVKD. The CDR3 is 17 amino acids. The CDR3 sequence: CAISEVLAWDKNNEQFF. For the CDR3, the DNA is TGTGCCATCAGTGAGGTGTTGGCGTGGGACAAGAACAATGAGCAGTTCTTC.

V and J are TRBV28 and TRBJ2-7, with a possible D match to TRBD2 (5 bases). The CDR3 runs 15 residues. V lost 5 bases to trimming and J lost 4 bases, with 18 bases between them. Germline V gene sequence: CDR1 MDHEN, CDR2 SYDVKM. CDR3 residues: CASSSRAAVGYEQYF. CDR3 coding DNA: TGTGCCAGCAGTAGCAGAGCGGCGGTGGGGTACGAGCAGTACTTC. Looking up the rest from reference TRBV28 and TRBJ2-7 gives the full variable domain: DVKVTQSSRYLVKRTGEKVFLECVQDMDHENMFWYRQDPGLGLRLIYFSYDVKMKEKGDIPEGYSVSREKKERFSLILESASTNQTSMYLCASSSRAAVGYEQYFGPGTRLTVT.

This clone was seen a few times. The V gene is TRBV28, the J gene TRBJ1-2; 8 nucleotides match TRBD1. Germline loops: CDR1 MDHEN, CDR2 SYDVKM. V lost 4 bases to trimming and J lost 3 bases; unmatched junction nucleotides: 7. The CDR3 spans 15 residues. CDR3 in amino acids: CASSSTGDIYYGYTF. The CDR3 nucleotides read TGTGCCAGCAGTTCGACAGGGGATATTTACTATGGCTACACCTTC.

The rearrangement joins TRBV6-4 to TRBJ2-7, with D tentatively TRBD1 (6 bases). The CDR3 consists of 13 residues. Germline values: CDR1 MRHNA, CDR2 SNTAGT. V lost 6 bases, J lost 3 bases, and 12 bases lay in between. The CDR3 is CASSEGQLYEQYF. The CDR3 region has the DNA TGTGCCAGCAGCGAAGGACAGCTCTACGAGCAGTACTTC.

This clone was recorded a few times. The chain employs TRBV7-8 and TRBJ2-7; 9 positions match TRBD1. The junction had 8 bases not matched to a gene; V was cut back by 6 bases and J by 2 bases. Germline V gives CDR1 SGHVS, CDR2 FQNEAQ. There are 15 residues in the CDR3. CDR3 nucleotide sequence: TGTGCCAGCAGAGGACAGGGGAGAGGGACCTACGAGCAGTACTTC. Amino acid sequence: CASRGQGRGTYEQYF.

This clone is a singleton in its sample. The chain recombines TRBV5-5 with TRBJ1-1, with a possible D match to TRBD1 (6 bases). V lost 4 bases and J 1 base, leaving 11 bases between the germline ends. From germline, CDR1 is SGHKS and CDR2 YYEKEE (reference sequence). CDR3 length: 14 residues. The CDR3 DNA sequence: TGTGCCAGCAGCCCGGGGACACCGAACACTGAAGCTTTCTTT. It encodes CASSPGTPNTEAFF.

The chain joins TRBV5-6 to TRBJ2-7; the D gene is possibly TRBD1 (6 bases). The CDR3 contains 14 residues. The ends were cut back, 4 bases at V and 0 bases at J, with 11 bases in the middle. Germline-derived CDR1 and CDR2 are SGHDT and YYEEEE. This chain's CDR3 is CASSIDRNSYEQYF. The CDR3 nucleotides are TGTGCCAGCAGCATAGACAGGAACTCCTACGAGCAGTACTTC.

The chain combines TRBV28 with TRBJ2-3; D is perhaps TRBD1 (5 bases). The V gene's germline CDR1 is MDHEN and CDR2 SYDVKM. The CDR3 covers 12 residues. The V end lost 2 bases, the J end lost 7 bases, and 7 bases lay between the germline ends. CDR3 sequence (DNA): TGTGCCAGCAGTTTAAGACAGAATACGCAGTATTTT. Protein: CASSLRQNTQYF.

V gene TRBV15 combines with J gene TRBJ1-1; D remains unclear. The ends were cut back, 4 bases at V and 0 bases at J, with 9 bases in the middle. Germline CDR1 LNHNV, CDR2 YYDKDF (reference sequence). There are 14 residues in the CDR3. This CDR3 is CATSIGVMNTEAFF. In DNA, the CDR3 is TGTGCCACCAGCATCGGGGTTATGAACACTGAAGCTTTCTTT.

The DNA of the CDR3 is TGCGCCAGCAGCTTTAACCCGGGGAGCTCCTACAATGAGCAGTTCTTC. Its protein is CASSFNPGSSYNEQFF. The rearrangement uses TRBV5-1 and TRBJ2-1, with a weak D call TRBD2 (5 bases). Trimming cost V 2 bases and J 0 bases, with 12 bases left between them. Germline V gene sequence: CDR1 SGHRS, CDR2 YFSETQ. This CDR3 has 16 residues.

The V and J genes are TRBV3-1 (or the pseudogene TRBV3-2) and TRBJ2-1; D is possibly TRBD2 (5 bases). The germline V and J ends were trimmed by 4 bases and 3 bases, with 10 bases remaining between them. CDR3 length: 14 residues. Germline V gives CDR1 LGHDT, CDR2 YNNKEL (reference sequence). For the CDR3, the DNA is TGTGCCAGCAGCCGTGGGAGAGGCTACAATGAGCAGTTCTTC. Translating gives CASSRGRGYNEQFF.

This chain joins TRBV11-2 and TRBJ2-2, with 9 nucleotides matching TRBD1. Germline V CDR1 and CDR2: SGHAT, FQNNGV. V trimming: 1 base; J trimming: 8 bases; junction bases outside the gene matches: 5. The CDR3 extends over 15 amino acids. CDR3 coding DNA: TGTGCCAGCAGCTTAGTTGGACAGGGGATAGGGGAGCTGTTTTTT. Protein sequence: CASSLVGQGIGELFF. The full variable domain, in which reference TRBV11-2 and TRBJ2-2 provide the parts outside the CDR3, is EAGVAQSPRYKIIEKRQSVAFWCNPISGHATLYWYQQILGQGPKLLIQFQNNGVVDDSQLPKDRFSAERLKGVDSTLKIQPAKLEDSAVYLCASSLVGQGIGELFFGEGSRLTVL.